The clone carrying this T cell receptor (beta chain) was picked up a small number of times. The antigen is unknown. The donors were part of the validation cohort, which consisted of about 120 subjects and was separate from the first cohort of 666 subjects. This sample is drawn from a study of cytomegalovirus exposure and HLA in healthy donors. Study results and caveats: The TCR clusters that emerged in the first cohort tended, a later analysis found, to co-occur in the 120 or so validation repertoires. The authors confirmed in vitro that three CMV-associated chains were specific for CMV antigens.

Sequenced by immunoSEQ multiplex PCR; TCRdb stores in-frame clones only, minus some. The repertoire holds some 120,000 clones, with approximately 94% as singletons. The CDR3 consists of 12 residues. Germline CDR1 and CDR2: SGHRS and YFSETQ. Trimming stripped 4 bases from V and 4 bases from J, with 7 bases between. This receptor was obtained from a woman younger than 35 in good health and CMV-seronegative. The chain has TRBV5-1 and TRBJ2-3, with D tentatively TRBD2 (6 bases). The specimen sequenced was PBMCs. This CDR3 reads CASSPGADTQYF. CDR3 nucleotide sequence: TGCGCCAGCAGCCCGGGGGCAGATACGCAGTATTTT.